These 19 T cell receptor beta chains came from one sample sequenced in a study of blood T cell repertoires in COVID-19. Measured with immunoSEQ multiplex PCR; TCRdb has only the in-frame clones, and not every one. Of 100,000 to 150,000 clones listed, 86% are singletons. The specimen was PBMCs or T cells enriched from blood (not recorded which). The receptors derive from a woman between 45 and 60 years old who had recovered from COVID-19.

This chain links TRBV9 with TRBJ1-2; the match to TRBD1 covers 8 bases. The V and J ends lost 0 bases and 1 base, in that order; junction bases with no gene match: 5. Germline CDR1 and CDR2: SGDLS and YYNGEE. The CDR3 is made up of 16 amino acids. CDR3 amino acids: CASSVERTGSNYGYTF. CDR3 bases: TGTGCCAGCAGCGTAGAGAGGACAGGGAGTAACTATGGCTACACCTTC.

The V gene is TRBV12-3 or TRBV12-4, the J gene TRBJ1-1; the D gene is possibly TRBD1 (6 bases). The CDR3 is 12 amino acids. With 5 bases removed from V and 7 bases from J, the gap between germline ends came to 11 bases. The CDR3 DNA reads TGTGCCAGCAGTACCGCAGGGGTTGAAGCTTTCTTT. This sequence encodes CASSTAGVEAFF.

DNA of the CDR3: TGTGCCAGCACCGGGACAGGGCGTAATTCACCCCTCCACTTT. This encodes CASTGTGRNSPLHF. The rearrangement joins TRBV11-3 to TRBJ1-6; 9 bases agree with TRBD1. This CDR3 has 14 residues. With 7 bases clipped from V and 6 bases from J, the junction kept 4 bases outside the gene matches. In germline, CDR1 is SGHNT, CDR2 YENEEA. Complete variable domain (other parts from reference TRBV11-3 and TRBJ1-6): EAGVVQSPRYKIIEKKQPVAFWCNPISGHNTLYWYLQNLGQGPELLIRYENEEAVDDSQLPKDRFSAERLKGVDSTLKIQPAELGDSAVYLCASTGTGRNSPLHFGNGTRLTVT.

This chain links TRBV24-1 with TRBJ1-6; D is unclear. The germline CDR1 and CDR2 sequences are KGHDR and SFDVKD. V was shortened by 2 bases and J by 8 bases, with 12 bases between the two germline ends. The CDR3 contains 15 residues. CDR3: CATSDYCVLYSPLHF. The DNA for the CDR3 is TGTGCCACCAGTGATTACTGCGTATTGTATTCACCCCTCCACTTT.

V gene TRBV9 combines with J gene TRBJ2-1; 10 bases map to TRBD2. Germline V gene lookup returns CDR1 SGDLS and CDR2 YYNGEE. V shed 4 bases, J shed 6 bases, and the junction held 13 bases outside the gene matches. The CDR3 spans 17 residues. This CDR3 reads CASSRGSAGGFLNEQFF. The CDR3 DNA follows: TGTGCCAGCAGCCGTGGTTCAGCGGGGGGGTTTCTCAATGAGCAGTTCTTC.

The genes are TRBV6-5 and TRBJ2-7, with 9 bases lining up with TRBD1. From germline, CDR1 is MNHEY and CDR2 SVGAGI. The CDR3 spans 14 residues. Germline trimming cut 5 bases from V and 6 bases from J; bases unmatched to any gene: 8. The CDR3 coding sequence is TGTGCCAGCAGTCCGGGACAGGGATATACCGAGCAGTACTTC. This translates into CASSPGQGYTEQYF.

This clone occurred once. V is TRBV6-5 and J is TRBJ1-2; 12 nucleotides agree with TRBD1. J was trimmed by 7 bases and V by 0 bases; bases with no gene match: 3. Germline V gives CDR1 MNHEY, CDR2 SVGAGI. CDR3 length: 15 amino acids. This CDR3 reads CASSYSGQGAVGYTF. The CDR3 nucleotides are TGTGCCAGCAGTTACTCGGGACAGGGGGCGGTTGGCTACACCTTC.

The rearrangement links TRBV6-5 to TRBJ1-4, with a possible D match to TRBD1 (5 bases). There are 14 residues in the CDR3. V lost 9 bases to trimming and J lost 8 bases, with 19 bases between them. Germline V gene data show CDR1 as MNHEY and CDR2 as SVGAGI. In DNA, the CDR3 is TGTGCCAGTCGAAATACAGGTGGGAACGAAAAACTGTTTTTT. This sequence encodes CASRNTGGNEKLFF.

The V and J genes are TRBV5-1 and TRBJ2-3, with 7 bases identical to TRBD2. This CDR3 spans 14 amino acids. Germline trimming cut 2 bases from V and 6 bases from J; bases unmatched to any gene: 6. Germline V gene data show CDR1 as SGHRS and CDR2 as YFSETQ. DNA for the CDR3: TGCGCCAGCAGCTTCGGCGGGGGTGGGGATACGCAGTATTTT. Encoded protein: CASSFGGGGDTQYF.

The CDR3 nucleotides read TGTGCCATCAGAGCTAGCGGGGGCCGGGACACCGGGGAGCTGTTTTTT. Its protein product is CAIRASGGRDTGELFF. This chain connects TRBV10-3 to TRBJ2-2, with TRBD2 matching over 10 bases. With V trimmed by 6 bases and J by 3 bases, 7 bases remained unmatched. This CDR3 region has 16 residues. The germline V gene encodes CDR1 ENHRY and CDR2 SYGVKD.

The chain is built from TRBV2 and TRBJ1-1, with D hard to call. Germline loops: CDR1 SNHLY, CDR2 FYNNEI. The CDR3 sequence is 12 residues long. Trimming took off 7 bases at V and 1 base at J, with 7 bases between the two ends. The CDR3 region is CASTRGNTEAFF. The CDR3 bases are TGTGCCAGCACCCGGGGGAACACTGAAGCTTTCTTT.

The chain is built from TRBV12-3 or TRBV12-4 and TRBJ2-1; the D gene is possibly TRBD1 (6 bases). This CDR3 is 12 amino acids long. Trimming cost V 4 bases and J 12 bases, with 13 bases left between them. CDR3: CASSSDSGGQFF. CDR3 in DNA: TGTGCCAGCAGTTCGGACAGCGGAGGGCAGTTCTTC.

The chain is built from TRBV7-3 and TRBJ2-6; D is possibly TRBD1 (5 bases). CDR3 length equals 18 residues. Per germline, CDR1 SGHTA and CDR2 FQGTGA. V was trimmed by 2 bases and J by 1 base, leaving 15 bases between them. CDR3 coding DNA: TGTGCCAGCAGCTTAGTCGACAGATCGCTATCTGGGGCCAACGTCCTGACTTTC. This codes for CASSLVDRSLSGANVLTF. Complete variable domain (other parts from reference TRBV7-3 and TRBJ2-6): GAGVSQTPSNKVTEKGKYVELRCDPISGHTALYWYRQSLGQGPEFLIYFQGTGAADDSGLPNDRFFAVRPEGSVSTLKIQRTERGDSAVYLCASSLVDRSLSGANVLTFGAGSRLTVL.

The CDR3 is CASSSGQANPYEQYF. CDR3 DNA sequence: TGTGCCAGTAGTTCCGGACAGGCTAATCCCTACGAGCAGTACTTC. V is TRBV19 and J is TRBJ2-7; 7 bases agree with TRBD1. Germline V gives CDR1 LNHDA, CDR2 SQIVND (reference sequence). The CDR3 is 15 amino acids. The trim removed 5 bases at V and 2 bases at J, leaving 9 bases unmatched.

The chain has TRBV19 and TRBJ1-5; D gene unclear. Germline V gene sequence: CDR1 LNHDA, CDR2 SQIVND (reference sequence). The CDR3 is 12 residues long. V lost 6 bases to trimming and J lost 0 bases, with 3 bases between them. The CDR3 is CASRYSNQPQHF. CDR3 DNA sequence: TGTGCCAGTAGGTATAGCAATCAGCCCCAGCATTTT.

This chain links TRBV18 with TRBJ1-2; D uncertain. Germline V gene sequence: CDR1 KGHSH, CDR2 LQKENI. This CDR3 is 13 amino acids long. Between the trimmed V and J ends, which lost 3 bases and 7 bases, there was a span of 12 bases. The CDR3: CASSPYSTSGYTF. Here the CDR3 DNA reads TGTGCCAGCTCACCCTATTCAACCTCTGGCTACACCTTC.

CDR3 DNA sequence: TGTGCCAGCAGCTTGGGGGACAGGACCCAAGAGACCCAGTACTTC. Amino acids: CASSLGDRTQETQYF. The genes are TRBV5-5 and TRBJ2-5; 8 nucleotides agree with TRBD1. This CDR3 comprises 15 residues. V was clipped by 0 bases and J by 1 base; unmatched bases: 2. The germline CDR1 and CDR2 sequences are SGHKS and YYEKEE (reference sequence).

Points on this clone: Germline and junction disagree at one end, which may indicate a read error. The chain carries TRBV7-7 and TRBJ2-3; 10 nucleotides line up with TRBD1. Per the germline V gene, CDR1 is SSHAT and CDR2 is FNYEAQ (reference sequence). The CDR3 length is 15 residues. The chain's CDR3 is CASSRDGGQGDTQYF. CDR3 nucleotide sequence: TGTGCTAGCAGCCGAGATGGGGGACAGGGGGATACGCAGTATTTT.

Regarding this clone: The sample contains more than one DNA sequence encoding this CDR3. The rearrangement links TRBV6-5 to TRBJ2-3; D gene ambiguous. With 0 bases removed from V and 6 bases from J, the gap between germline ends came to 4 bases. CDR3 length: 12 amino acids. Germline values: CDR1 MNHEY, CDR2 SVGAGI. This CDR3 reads CASSYSRDTQYF. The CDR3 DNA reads TGTGCCAGCAGTTACTCACGGGATACGCAGTATTTT.